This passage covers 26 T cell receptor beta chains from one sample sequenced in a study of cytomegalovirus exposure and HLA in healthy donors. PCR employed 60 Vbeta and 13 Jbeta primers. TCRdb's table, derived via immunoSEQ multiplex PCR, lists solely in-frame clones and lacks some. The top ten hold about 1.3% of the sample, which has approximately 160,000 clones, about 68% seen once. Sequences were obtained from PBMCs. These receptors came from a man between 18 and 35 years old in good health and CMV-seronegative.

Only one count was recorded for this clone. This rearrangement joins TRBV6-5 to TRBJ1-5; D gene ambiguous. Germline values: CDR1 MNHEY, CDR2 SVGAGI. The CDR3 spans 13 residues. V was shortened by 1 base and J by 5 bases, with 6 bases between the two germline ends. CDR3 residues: CASSYWRDQPQHF. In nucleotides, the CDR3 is TGTGCCAGCAGTTACTGGAGAGATCAGCCCCAGCATTTT.

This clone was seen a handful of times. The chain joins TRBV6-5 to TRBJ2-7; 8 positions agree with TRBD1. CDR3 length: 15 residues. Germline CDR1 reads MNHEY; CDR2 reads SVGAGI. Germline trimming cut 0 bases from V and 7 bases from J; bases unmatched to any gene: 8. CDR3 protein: CASSYSDREIGEQYF. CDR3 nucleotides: TGTGCCAGCAGTTACTCGGACAGGGAAATTGGAGAGCAGTACTTC.

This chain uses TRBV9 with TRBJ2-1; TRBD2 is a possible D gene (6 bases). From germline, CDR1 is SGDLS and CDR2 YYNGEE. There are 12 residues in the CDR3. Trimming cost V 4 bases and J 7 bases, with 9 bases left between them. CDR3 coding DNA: TGTGCCAGCAGCTCTAGCGAGAATGAGCAGTTCTTC. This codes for CASSSSENEQFF.

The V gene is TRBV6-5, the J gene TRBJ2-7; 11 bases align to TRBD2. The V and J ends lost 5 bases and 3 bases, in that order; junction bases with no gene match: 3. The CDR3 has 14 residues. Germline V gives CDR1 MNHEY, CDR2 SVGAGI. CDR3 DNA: TGTGCCAGCAGTCGCCTAGCGGGAGGCTACGAGCAGTACTTC. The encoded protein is CASSRLAGGYEQYF.

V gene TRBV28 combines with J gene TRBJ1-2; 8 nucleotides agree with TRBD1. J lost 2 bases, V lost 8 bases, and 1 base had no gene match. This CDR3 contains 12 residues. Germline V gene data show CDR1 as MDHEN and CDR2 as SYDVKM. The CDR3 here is CASDRGNYGYTF. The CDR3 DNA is TGTGCCAGCGACAGGGGAAACTATGGCTACACCTTC.

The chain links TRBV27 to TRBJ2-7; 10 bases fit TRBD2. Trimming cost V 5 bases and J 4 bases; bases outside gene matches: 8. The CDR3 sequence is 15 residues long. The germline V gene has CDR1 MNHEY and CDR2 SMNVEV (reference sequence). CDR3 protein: CASSPPGLAKYEQYF. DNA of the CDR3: TGTGCCAGCAGTCCTCCGGGACTAGCGAAGTACGAGCAGTACTTC.

For the CDR3, the DNA is TGTGCCAGCAACCCGACCCGGGCGGGGACTGAAGCTTTCTTT. This codes for CASNPTRAGTEAFF. The chain recombines TRBV9 with TRBJ1-1; D is unclear. The CDR3 length is 14 residues. V lost 6 bases and J lost 5, with 17 bases in between. Germline V gives CDR1 SGDLS, CDR2 YYNGEE.

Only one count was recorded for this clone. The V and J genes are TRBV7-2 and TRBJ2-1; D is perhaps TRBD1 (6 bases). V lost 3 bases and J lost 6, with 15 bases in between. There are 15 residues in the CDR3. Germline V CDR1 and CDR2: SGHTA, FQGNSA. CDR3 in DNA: TGTGCCAGCAGCTTTTTCAGGGGACGGGGCAATGAGCAGTTCTTC. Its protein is CASSFFRGRGNEQFF.

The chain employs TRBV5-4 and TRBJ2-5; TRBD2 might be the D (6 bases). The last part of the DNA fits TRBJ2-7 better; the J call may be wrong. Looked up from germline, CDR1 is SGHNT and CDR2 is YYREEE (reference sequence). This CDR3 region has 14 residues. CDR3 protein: CASSRTGTHYEQYF. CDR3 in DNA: TGTGCCAGCAGCAGAACCGGGACTCACTACGAGCAGTACTTC.

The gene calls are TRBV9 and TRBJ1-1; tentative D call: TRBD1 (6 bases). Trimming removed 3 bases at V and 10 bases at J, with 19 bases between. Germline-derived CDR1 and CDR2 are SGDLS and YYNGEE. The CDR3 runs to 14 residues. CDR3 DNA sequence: TGTGCCAGCAGCGCTTCCACACAGGGACCCGTAGCTTTCTTT. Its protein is CASSASTQGPVAFF.

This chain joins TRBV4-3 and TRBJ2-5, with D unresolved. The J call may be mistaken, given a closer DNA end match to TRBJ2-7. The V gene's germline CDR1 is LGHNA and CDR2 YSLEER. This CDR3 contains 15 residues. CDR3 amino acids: CASSPFQLSSYEQYF. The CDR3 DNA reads TGCGCCAGCAGCCCCTTCCAACTAAGCTCCTACGAGCAGTACTTC.

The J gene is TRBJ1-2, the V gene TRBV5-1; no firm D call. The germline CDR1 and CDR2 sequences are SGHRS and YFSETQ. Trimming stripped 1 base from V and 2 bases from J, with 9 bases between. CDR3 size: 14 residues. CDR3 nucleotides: TGCGCCAGCAGCTTGTTATCTCTGAACTATGGCTACACCTTC. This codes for CASSLLSLNYGYTF.

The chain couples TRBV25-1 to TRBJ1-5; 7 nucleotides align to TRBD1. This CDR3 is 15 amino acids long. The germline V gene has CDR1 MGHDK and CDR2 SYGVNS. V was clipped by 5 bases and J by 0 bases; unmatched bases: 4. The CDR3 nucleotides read TGTGCCAGCAGTAACGACAGGGATAGCAATCAGCCCCAGCATTTT. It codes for CASSNDRDSNQPQHF.

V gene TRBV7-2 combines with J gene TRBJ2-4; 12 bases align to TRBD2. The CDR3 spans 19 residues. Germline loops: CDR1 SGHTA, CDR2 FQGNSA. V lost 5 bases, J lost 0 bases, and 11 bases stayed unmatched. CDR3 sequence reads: CASSPLLAGGIIAKNIQYF. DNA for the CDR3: TGTGCCAGCAGCCCCCTCCTAGCGGGAGGGATAATAGCCAAAAACATTCAGTACTTC.

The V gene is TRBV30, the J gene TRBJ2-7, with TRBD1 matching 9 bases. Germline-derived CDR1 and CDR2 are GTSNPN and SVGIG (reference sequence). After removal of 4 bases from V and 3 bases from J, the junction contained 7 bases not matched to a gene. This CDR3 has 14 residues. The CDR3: CAWMPPGQGYEQYF. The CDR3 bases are TGTGCCTGGATGCCCCCGGGACAGGGCTACGAGCAGTACTTC.

CDR3: CASSYSGQGTGELFF. CDR3 DNA sequence: TGTGCCAGCAGTTACTCGGGACAGGGGACCGGGGAGCTGTTTTTT. V usage is TRBV6-5 and J usage is TRBJ2-2; TRBD1 matches 10 bases. V lost 0 bases, J lost 5 bases, and 0 bases stayed unmatched. Per germline, CDR1 MNHEY and CDR2 SVGAGI. The CDR3 contains 15 residues.

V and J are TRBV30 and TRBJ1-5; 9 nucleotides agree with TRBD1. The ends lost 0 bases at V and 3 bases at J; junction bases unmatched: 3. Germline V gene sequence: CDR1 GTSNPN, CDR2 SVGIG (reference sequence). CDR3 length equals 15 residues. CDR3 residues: CAWSVGTGPNQPQHF. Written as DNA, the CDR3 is TGTGCCTGGAGTGTAGGGACAGGGCCCAATCAGCCCCAGCATTTT.

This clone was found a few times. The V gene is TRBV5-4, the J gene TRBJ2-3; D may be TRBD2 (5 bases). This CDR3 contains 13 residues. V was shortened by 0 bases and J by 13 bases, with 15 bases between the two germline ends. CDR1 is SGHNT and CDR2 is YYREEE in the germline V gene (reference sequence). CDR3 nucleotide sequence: TGTGCCAGCAGCTTGGACTTGAGCACCGGGGAGTATTTT. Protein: CASSLDLSTGEYF. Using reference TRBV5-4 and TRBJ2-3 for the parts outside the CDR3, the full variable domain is ETGVTQSPTHLIKTRGQQVTLRCSSQSGHNTVSWYQQALGQGPQFIFQYYREEENGRGNFPPRFSGLQFPNYSSELNVNALELDDSALYLCASSLDLSTGEYFGPGTRLTVL.

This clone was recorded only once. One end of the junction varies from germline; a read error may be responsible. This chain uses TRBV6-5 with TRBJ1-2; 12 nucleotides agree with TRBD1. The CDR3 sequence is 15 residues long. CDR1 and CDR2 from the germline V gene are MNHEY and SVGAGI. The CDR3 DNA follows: TGTGCCAGCAGGCCCCGGTCGGGACAGGGGGCCGGTCGTCTTTTC. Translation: CASRPRSGQGAGRLF.

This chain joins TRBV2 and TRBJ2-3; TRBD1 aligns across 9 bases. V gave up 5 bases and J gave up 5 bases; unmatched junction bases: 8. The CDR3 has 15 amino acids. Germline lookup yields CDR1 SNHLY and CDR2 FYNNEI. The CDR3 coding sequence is TGTGCCAGCAGTCAAACAGGGGGCGCGAGAGATACGCAGTATTTT. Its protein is CASSQTGGARDTQYF.

The CDR3 nucleotides are TGCGCCAGCAGCCACTCTCACACCGGGGAGCTGTTTTTT. This gives the protein CASSHSHTGELFF. The chain is built from TRBV4-3 and TRBJ2-2; D not resolved. The CDR3 has 13 residues. Germline loops: CDR1 LGHNA, CDR2 YSLEER. Trimming left V 3 bases short and J 3 bases short, with 5 bases between.

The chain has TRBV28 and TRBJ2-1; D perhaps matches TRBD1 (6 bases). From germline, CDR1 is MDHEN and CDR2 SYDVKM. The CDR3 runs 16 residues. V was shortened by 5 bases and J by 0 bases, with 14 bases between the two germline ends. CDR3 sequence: CASSRRTGSSYNEQFF. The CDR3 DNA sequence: TGTGCCAGCAGTAGACGAACAGGGAGCTCCTACAATGAGCAGTTCTTC.

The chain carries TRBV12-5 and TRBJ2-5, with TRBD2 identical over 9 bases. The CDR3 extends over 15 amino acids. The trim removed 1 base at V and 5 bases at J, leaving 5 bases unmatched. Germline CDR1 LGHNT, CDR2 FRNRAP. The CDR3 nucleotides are TGTGCTAGTGGTTTGGGGGCGGGAGGGAGTGAGACCCAGTACTTC. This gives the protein CASGLGAGGSETQYF.

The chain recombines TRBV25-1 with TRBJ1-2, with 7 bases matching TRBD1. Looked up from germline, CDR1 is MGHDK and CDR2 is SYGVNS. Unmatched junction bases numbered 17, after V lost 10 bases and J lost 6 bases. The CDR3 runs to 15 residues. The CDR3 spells CATHFPGQSRNGYTF. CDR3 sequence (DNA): TGTGCCACACACTTCCCGGGACAGAGTAGGAATGGCTACACCTTC.

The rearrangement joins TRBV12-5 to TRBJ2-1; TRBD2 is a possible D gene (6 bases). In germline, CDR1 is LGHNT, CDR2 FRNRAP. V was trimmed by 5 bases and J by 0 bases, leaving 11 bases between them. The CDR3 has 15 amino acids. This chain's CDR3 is CASGQRASSYNEQFF. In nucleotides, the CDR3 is TGTGCTAGTGGTCAGCGGGCCAGCTCCTACAATGAGCAGTTCTTC.

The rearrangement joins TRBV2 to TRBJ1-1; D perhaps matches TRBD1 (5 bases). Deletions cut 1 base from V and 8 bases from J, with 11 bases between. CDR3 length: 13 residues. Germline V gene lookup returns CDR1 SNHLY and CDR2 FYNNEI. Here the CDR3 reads CASSEGGGKEAFF. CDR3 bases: TGTGCCAGCAGTGAAGGGGGCGGGAAGGAAGCTTTCTTT.